This TCR beta chain was sequenced in a study of T-cell memory formation after mild COVID-19. The overall study: TCR clusters showed largely donor specificity. Study conclusions and caveats: Among contracting clones, CD4+ were mainly CM/EM and CD8+ enriched in EMRA. Some responding clones appeared in pre-infection memory, suggesting cross-reactive memory joined.

TCRalpha and TCRbeta libraries used 5'RACE with constant-segment primers and UMIs. Using its own MiXCR run on the 5' RACE reads, TCRdb lists one record per CDR3 protein. Found here are about 560,000 distinct CDR3 sequences, about 20% of them singletons; the top ten hold roughly 9.1%. This clonotype was observed a few times. What it binds is unknown. The CDR3 extends over 14 amino acids. The V gene lost 4 bases and the J gene lost 6 bases, with 16 bases spanning the gap. This chain joins TRBV12-3 or TRBV12-4 and TRBJ2-7; D might be TRBD1 (7 bases). Sequencing input: PBMCs or a T cell subset sorted from them (not recorded which). This clonotype originated in an adult woman who had mild COVID-19 (a few samples of this study predate the infection). Cell type and time point are not known. CDR3 nucleotides: TGTGCCAGCAGTTACAGGGGAGGAGGGTCCGAGCAGTACTTC. Translating it yields CASSYRGGGSEQYF.